This T cell receptor beta chain was obtained from a study of T-cell reconstitution after alpha-beta-depleted transplantation in children. General study findings and limits: Newly made T cells mostly supplied T-cell counts and diversity one year after transplant. Alpha-beta T cells present about two months after transplant were reported to originate from several hundred expanded graft clones.

The authors prepared the TCRbeta library with unique molecular identifiers. Each CDR3 protein is one row after TCRdb ran MiXCR on the PCR reads. Here the sample spans hundreds of thousands of distinct CDR3 sequences, around 8% being singletons. This clonotype occurred many times. As yet, its antigen is unknown. CDR3 length equals 15 residues. V shed 1 base, J shed 3 bases, and the junction held 6 bases outside the gene matches. Germline values: CDR1 KGHSH, CDR2 LQKENI. The material sequenced was PBMCs, mostly from graft donor cells, taken 180 days after TCRalphabeta/CD19-depleted stem cell transplant. The chain is built from TRBV18 and TRBJ2-7; 7 bases match TRBD1. This clonotype originated in a male patient between 5 and 17 years old who had a stem cell transplant for acute lymphoblastic leukemia, so the T cells may come from the graft donor. CDR3 bases: TGTGCCAGCTCACCACGTTGGACAGGAGACTACGAGCAGTACTTC. Protein sequence: CASSPRWTGDYEQYF.